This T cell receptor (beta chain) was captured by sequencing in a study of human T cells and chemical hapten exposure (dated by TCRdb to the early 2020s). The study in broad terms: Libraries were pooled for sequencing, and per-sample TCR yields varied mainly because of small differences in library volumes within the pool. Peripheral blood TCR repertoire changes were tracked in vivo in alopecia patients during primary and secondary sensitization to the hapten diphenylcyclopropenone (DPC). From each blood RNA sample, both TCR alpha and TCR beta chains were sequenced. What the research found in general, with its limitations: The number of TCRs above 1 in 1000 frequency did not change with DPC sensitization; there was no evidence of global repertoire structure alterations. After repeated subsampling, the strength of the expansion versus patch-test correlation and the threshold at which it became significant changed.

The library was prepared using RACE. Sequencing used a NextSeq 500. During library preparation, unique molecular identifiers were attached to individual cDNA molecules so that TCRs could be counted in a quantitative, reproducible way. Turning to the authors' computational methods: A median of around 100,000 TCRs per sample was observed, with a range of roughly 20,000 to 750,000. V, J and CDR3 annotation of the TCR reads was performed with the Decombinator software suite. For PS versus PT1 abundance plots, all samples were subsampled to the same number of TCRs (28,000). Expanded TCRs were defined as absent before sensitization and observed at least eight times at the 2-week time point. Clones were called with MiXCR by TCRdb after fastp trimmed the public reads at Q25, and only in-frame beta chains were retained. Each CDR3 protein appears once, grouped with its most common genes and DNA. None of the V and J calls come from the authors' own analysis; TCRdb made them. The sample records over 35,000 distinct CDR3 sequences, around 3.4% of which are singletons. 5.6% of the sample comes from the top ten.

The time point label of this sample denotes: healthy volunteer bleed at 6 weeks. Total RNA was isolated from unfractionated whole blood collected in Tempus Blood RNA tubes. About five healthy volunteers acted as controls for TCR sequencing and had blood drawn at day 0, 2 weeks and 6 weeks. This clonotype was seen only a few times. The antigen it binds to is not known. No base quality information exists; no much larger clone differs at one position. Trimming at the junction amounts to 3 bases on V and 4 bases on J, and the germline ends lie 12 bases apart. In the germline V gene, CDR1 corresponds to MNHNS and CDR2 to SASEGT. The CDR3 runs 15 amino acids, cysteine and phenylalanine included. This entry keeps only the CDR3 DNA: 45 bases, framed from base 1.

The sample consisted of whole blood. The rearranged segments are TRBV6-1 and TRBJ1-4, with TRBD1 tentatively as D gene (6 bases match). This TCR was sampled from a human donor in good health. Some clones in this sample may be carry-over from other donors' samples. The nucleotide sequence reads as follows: TGTGCCAGCAGTGATGGACAGACCCTTAATGAAAAACTGTTTTTT. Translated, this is CASSDGQTLNEKLFF.